Listed here are 27 T cell receptor beta chains from one sample, sequenced in a study of T cells after yellow fever vaccination. TCRdb ran MiXCR on the 5' RACE reads and lists one entry per CDR3 protein. The profile covers some 550,000 distinct CDR3 sequences, with 15% to 20% appearing a single time and roughly an eighth taken by the ten largest. The source material was PBMCs, sampled 15 days after the yellow fever booster vaccination. The source of these receptors is a man aged 30-40 years who received the YFV17D yellow fever vaccine.

This clonotype has only a few counts. V usage is TRBV4-2 and J usage is TRBJ2-4; 11 nucleotides agree with TRBD2. The V segment lost 4 bases and the J segment 7 bases; nucleotides outside the gene matches: 12. The CDR3 loop spans 17 amino acids. The germline V gene has CDR1 LGHNA and CDR2 YNFKEQ. CDR3 sequence: CASSPSLAGAPGNIQYF. The CDR3 DNA is TGTGCCAGCAGCCCATCACTAGCGGGAGCCCCGGGGAACATTCAGTACTTC.

The gene calls are TRBV29-1 and TRBJ1-5, with 7 bases that match TRBD1. The length of the CDR3 is 13 residues. V gave up 4 bases and J gave up 5 bases; unmatched junction bases: 5. CDR1 SQVTM and CDR2 ANQGSEA come from the germline V gene. The CDR3 DNA reads as TGCAGCGTTGGGACAGGCCGGTATCAGCCCCAGCATTTT. Encoded protein: CSVGTGRYQPQHF.

This clonotype has more than one count but fewer than ten. The rearrangement links TRBV10-2 to TRBJ2-7; 7 nucleotides align to TRBD2. The CDR3 is 10 amino acids. V lost 11 bases, J lost 7 bases, and 5 bases stayed unmatched. Germline assignment: CDR1 WSHSY and CDR2 SAAADI. CDR3 sequence (DNA): TGCGCCGCCGGGGGGTTAGAGCAGTACTTC. It yields the protein CAAGGLEQYF.

This clonotype was seen more than once but under ten times. The chain recombines TRBV6-5 with TRBJ1-5; D remains ambiguous. V lost 0 bases to trimming and J lost 3 bases, with 3 bases between them. This CDR3 is 13 amino acids long. Germline CDR1 and CDR2: MNHEY and SVGAGI. As DNA, the CDR3 is TGTGCCAGCAGTTACTCCCCCAATCAGCCCCAGCATTTT. It codes for CASSYSPNQPQHF.

A few counts support this clonotype. This chain connects TRBV5-6 to TRBJ2-5; tentative D call: TRBD1 (5 bases). In germline, CDR1 is SGHDT, CDR2 YYEEEE. The CDR3 length is 13 residues. V was cut by 7 bases and J by 2 bases, with 12 bases left in between. CDR3 sequence: CASARQSQETQYF. CDR3 bases: TGTGCCAGCGCTCGACAGTCACAAGAGACCCAGTACTTC.

This clonotype appeared a few times. The V and J genes are TRBV20-1 and TRBJ2-1; 11 nucleotides agree with TRBD2. This CDR3 comprises 15 residues. Germline trimming cut 4 bases from V and 5 bases from J; bases unmatched to any gene: 7. Germline CDR1 DFQATT, CDR2 SNEGSKA (reference sequence). The CDR3 DNA sequence: TGCAGTGCTATCAATAGCGGGAGGGCCAACAATGAGCAGTTCTTC. Protein sequence: CSAINSGRANNEQFF.

This clonotype showed up just once. The chain couples TRBV15 to TRBJ2-5; possibly TRBD1 for D (6 bases). The CDR3 sequence is 16 residues long. From germline, CDR1 is LNHNV and CDR2 YYDKDF (reference sequence). Trimming pared 1 base from V and 0 bases from J, leaving 12 bases between. Here the CDR3 DNA reads TGTGCCACCAGCAGAGCTCGCCGGGACAACCAAGAGACCCAGTACTTC. This gives the protein CATSRARRDNQETQYF.

This clonotype has more than one count but fewer than ten. This sequence joins TRBV7-9 and TRBJ2-5; possibly TRBD1 or TRBD2 for D (6 bases each). The CDR3 is 15 amino acids. Germline V gives CDR1 SEHNR, CDR2 FQNEAQ (reference sequence). With 10 bases removed from V and 3 bases from J, the gap between germline ends came to 21 bases. The CDR3: CAMEGGRSSKETQYF. CDR3 sequence (DNA): TGTGCCATGGAAGGGGGGCGATCCTCCAAAGAGACCCAGTACTTC. Combining the CDR3 with reference TRBV7-9 and TRBJ2-5 gives the whole variable domain DTGVSQNPRHKITKRGQNVTFRCDPISEHNRLYWYRQTLGQGPEFLTYFQNEAQLEKSRLLSDRFSAERPKGSFSTLEIQRTEQGDSAMYLCAMEGGRSSKETQYFGPGTRLLVL.

This chain links TRBV6-1 with TRBJ1-5, with TRBD1 identical over 8 bases. V lost 4 bases, J lost 7 bases, and 3 bases stayed unmatched. In germline, CDR1 is MNHNS, CDR2 SASEGT. The CDR3 sequence is 13 residues long. This chain's CDR3 is CASSADREQPQHF. DNA for the CDR3: TGTGCCAGCAGTGCGGACAGGGAGCAGCCCCAGCATTTT.

DNA for the CDR3: TGTGCCAGCACCAGGCGGCGAAGCACAGATACGCAGTATTTT. It yields the protein CASTRRRSTDTQYF. The V and J genes are TRBV7-2 and TRBJ2-3; D gene uncertain. V gave up 7 bases and J gave up 0 bases, with 11 bases separating them. The CDR3 runs to 14 residues. Germline V CDR1 and CDR2: SGHTA, FQGNSA.

This chain joins TRBV20-1 and TRBJ2-3; the D gene is possibly TRBD1 (6 bases). Germline V gene data show CDR1 as DFQATT and CDR2 as SNEGSKA (reference sequence). V was pared by 0 bases and J by 4 bases, with 20 bases between. The CDR3 is made up of 17 amino acids. DNA for the CDR3: TGCAGTGCTAGAGATCCGTCGGGCAGGGGTAAGGCAGATACGCAGTATTTT. Encoded protein: CSARDPSGRGKADTQYF.

This clonotype was counted a few times. This chain joins TRBV4-3 and TRBJ2-3; 9 bases align to TRBD2. Trimming removed 3 bases from V and 2 bases from J; junction bases left unmatched: 6. There are 16 residues in the CDR3. Germline V CDR1 and CDR2: LGHNA, YSLEER. This CDR3 reads CASSQQASGNTDTQYF. As DNA, the CDR3 is TGCGCCAGCAGCCAGCAGGCTAGCGGGAACACAGATACGCAGTATTTT.

This clonotype was detected a few times. The chain recombines TRBV18 with TRBJ2-7; the match to TRBD2 covers 7 bases. Germline-derived CDR1 and CDR2 are KGHSH and LQKENI. The CDR3 spans 14 residues. Trimming took 3 bases from V and 3 from J; bases not matched to a gene: 5. The CDR3 DNA follows: TGTGCCAGCTCACCGGGACTACCGGTCTACGAGCAGTACTTC. This codes for CASSPGLPVYEQYF.

This clonotype occurred a few times. As DNA, the CDR3 is TGCAGTGCTAGAAGGGGGACTAGCGGGAGAGATACGCAGTATTTT. Its protein product is CSARRGTSGRDTQYF. V usage is TRBV20-1 and J usage is TRBJ2-3; TRBD2 aligns across 14 bases. The CDR3 spans 15 residues. V lost 2 bases to trimming and J lost 5 bases; unmatched junction nucleotides: 3. Germline lookup yields CDR1 DFQATT and CDR2 SNEGSKA (reference sequence).

The rearrangement links TRBV6-5 to TRBJ2-1; 10 bases fit TRBD1. CDR1 and CDR2 (germline): MNHEY, SVGAGI. Losses at the gene ends were 2 bases for V and 7 bases for J; bases not matched to a gene: 8. This CDR3 contains 16 residues. CDR3 loop: CASSYQGTGVGNEQFF. The CDR3 DNA reads as TGTGCCAGCAGTTACCAAGGGACAGGGGTCGGGAATGAGCAGTTCTTC.

This clonotype occurred a few times. J is TRBJ1-1 and V is TRBV5-1; D is unresolved. The CDR3 has 14 residues. Germline CDR1 is SGHRS and CDR2 is YFSETQ. The V gene lost 4 bases and the J gene lost 1 base, with 11 bases spanning the gap. The CDR3 DNA reads as TGCGCCAGCAGCACCGTACCGGGGAACACTGAAGCTTTCTTT. Translating it yields CASSTVPGNTEAFF.

V gene TRBV9 combines with J gene TRBJ2-7; 10 bases line up with TRBD2. Germline V lookup: CDR1 SGDLS, CDR2 YYNGEE. The CDR3 covers 16 residues. V trimming: 4 bases; J trimming: 0 bases; junction bases outside the gene matches: 7. The CDR3 sequence: CASSYGAGGSSYEQYF. The DNA for the CDR3 is TGTGCCAGCAGCTACGGAGCGGGAGGGTCCTCCTACGAGCAGTACTTC. The entire variable domain, with the rest obtained from reference TRBV9 and TRBJ2-7, is as follows: DSGVTQTPKHLITATGQRVTLRCSPRSGDLSVYWYQQSLDQGLQFLIQYYNGEERAKGNILERFSAQQFPDLHSELNLSSLELGDSALYFCASSYGAGGSSYEQYFGPGTRLTVT.

The V and J genes are TRBV5-1 and TRBJ1-2; D remains ambiguous. The V and J ends lost 0 bases and 4 bases respectively, with 13 bases between them. The CDR3 extends over 15 amino acids. Germline V gene lookup returns CDR1 SGHRS and CDR2 YFSETQ. CDR3 amino acids: CASSLDAGPTYGYTF. The DNA for the CDR3 is TGCGCCAGCAGCTTGGACGCAGGACCAACCTATGGCTACACCTTC.

The CDR3 sequence is CASSRRLHVAGEETQYF. In DNA form, the CDR3 reads TGTGCCAGCAGCAGGCGTCTCCACGTCGCGGGAGAAGAGACCCAGTACTTC. This chain joins TRBV5-4 and TRBJ2-5, with 7 positions matching TRBD2. Trimming at V came to 4 bases and at J to 3 bases, leaving 15 bases not matched to a gene. Germline values: CDR1 SGHNT, CDR2 YYREEE (reference sequence). This CDR3 has 17 amino acids. Full variable domain (remainder filled in from reference TRBV5-4 and TRBJ2-5): ETGVTQSPTHLIKTRGQQVTLRCSSQSGHNTVSWYQQALGQGPQFIFQYYREEENGRGNFPPRFSGLQFPNYSSELNVNALELDDSALYLCASSRRLHVAGEETQYFGPGTRLLVL.

The rearrangement uses TRBV18 and TRBJ2-3; the D gene is possibly TRBD1 (6 bases). CDR1 is KGHSH, CDR2 LQKENI, per germline. V shed 2 bases and J shed 1 base, with 10 bases lying between them. The CDR3 runs 15 residues. The CDR3 bases are TGTGCCAGCTCACCAACCAGGGGCGGCACAGATACGCAGTATTTT. Protein sequence: CASSPTRGGTDTQYF.

V and J are TRBV21-1 and TRBJ2-7; the table's D gene call, TRBD1, was not cross checked with the DNA. TRBV21-1 is shown as a pseudogene. The CDR3 spans 17 residues. In nucleotides, the CDR3 is TGTGCCAGCAGCGAAGAGGAGGGGGCCAGGGCAACCCACGAGCAGTACTTC. Residues: CASSEEEGARATHEQYF.

This clonotype was seen more than once but under ten times. The chain couples TRBV12-3 or TRBV12-4 to TRBJ1-3; 7 nucleotides agree with TRBD1. This CDR3 contains 16 residues. V lost 7 bases, J lost 1 base, and 10 bases stayed unmatched. The CDR3 DNA is TGTGCCAGCACTCCAGGGACAGCTTCATCTGGAAACACCATATATTTT. Protein product: CASTPGTASSGNTIYF.

The chain combines TRBV15 with TRBJ1-2; D unclear. Trimming pared 2 bases from V and 6 bases from J, leaving 16 bases between. Germline assignment: CDR1 LNHNV and CDR2 YYDKDF (reference sequence). The CDR3 runs to 15 residues. The CDR3 nucleotides are TGTGCCACCAGCAGAAACCTGGGTGGGTTAGATGGCTACACCTTC. This gives the protein CATSRNLGGLDGYTF.

This clonotype was detected only a few times. This chain links TRBV3-1 with TRBJ2-2, with unresolved D. The V end lost 0 bases, the J end lost 5 bases, and 10 bases lay between the germline ends. Germline assignment: CDR1 LGHDT and CDR2 YNNKEL (reference sequence). The CDR3 extends over 15 amino acids. The CDR3 spells CASSQDRLTTGELFF. CDR3 nucleotides: TGTGCCAGCAGCCAAGATCGCCTCACAACCGGGGAGCTGTTTTTT.

J is TRBJ2-4 and V is TRBV7-9; 7 bases match TRBD2. The CDR3 has 16 amino acids. The ends lost 4 bases at V and 1 base at J; junction bases unmatched: 7. Looked up from germline, CDR1 is SEHNR and CDR2 is FQNEAQ (reference sequence). The CDR3, as DNA: TGTGCCAGCAGCTCCGTACTAGCGCGGGCCAAAAACATTCAGTACTTC. This codes for CASSSVLARAKNIQYF.

In this sample, this clonotype turned up a few times. The V gene is TRBV7-9, the J gene TRBJ1-1, with 7 bases matching TRBD1. The CDR3 sequence is 17 residues long. Germline assignment: CDR1 SEHNR and CDR2 FQNEAQ (reference sequence). The V gene end was trimmed by 1 base and the J gene end by 2 bases; junction bases not matched to a gene: 10. The CDR3 here is CASSLVSPGGCNTEAFF. The CDR3 DNA reads as TGTGCCAGCAGCTTAGTGTCTCCAGGGGGTTGCAACACTGAAGCTTTCTTT.

CDR3 sequence: CSSTGGYNEQFF. CDR3 nucleotide sequence: TGCAGTAGCACAGGGGGGTACAATGAGCAGTTCTTC. The J gene is TRBJ2-1, the V gene TRBV20-1; 8 bases are a match to TRBD1. The CDR3 is 12 residues long. In germline, CDR1 is DFQATT, CDR2 SNEGSKA (reference sequence). J was trimmed by 4 bases and V by 8 bases; bases with no gene match: 4.